This T cell receptor (beta chain) was profiled in a study of breast tumors, draining lymph nodes, adjacent tissues. To note about this clonotype: Its target is not known.

General study findings and limits: Most tumor T cells seemingly derive from lymph node, then expand in tumor. Data only fit, rather than demonstrated, lymph node origin of most tumor T cells. Compared with basal-like, luminal-like tumors shared significantly more repertoire with nontumor tissue.

TCRdb fed the multiplex PCR reads into MiXCR, producing one record per CDR3 protein. This sample has 200,000 to 300,000 distinct CDR3 sequences; around 31% occur once, and the top ten carry around 1.1%. Breast cancer patients provided tissue from their axillary draining lymph nodes. The V and J ends lost 2 bases and 5 bases respectively, with 12 bases between them. The germline V gene encodes CDR1 ENHRY and CDR2 SYGVKD. This CDR3 is 14 amino acids long. The chain links TRBV10-3 to TRBJ2-5; no clear D. The sample was axillary lymph node tissue. The sequence was obtained from a female donor with breast cancer. Some clones in this sample may be carry-over from other donors' samples. In DNA, the CDR3 is TGTGCCATCAGTGAGGAGGTAGTCGGGGAGACCCAGTACTTC. Translated: CAISEEVVGETQYF.